Listed below are T cell receptor beta chains from one sample, sequenced in a study of cytomegalovirus exposure and HLA in healthy donors. The assay was immunoSEQ multiplex PCR, and TCRdb's table has in-frame clones only and misses some. The sample has roughly 130,000 clones; roughly 71% are singletons. Sequencing input: PBMCs. The receptors derive from a woman aged 45-65 years in good health and CMV-seropositive. CDR3s include the opening cysteine and the closing phenylalanine or tryptophan. D genes are given only for firm matches. Clone size appears in some rows only: once, few, many, or a class for an expanded clone.

>.|TRBJ2-2|TRBV7-9|.
TGTGCCAGCAGGCGTGAGAACACCGGGGAGCTGTTTTTT
CASRRENTGELFF
>.|TRBJ1-2|TRBV6-5|.
TGTGCCAGCGCTCAACAGTTCAACTATGGCTACACCTTC
CASAQQFNYGYTF
>.|TRBJ1-2|TRBV5-1|TRBD1
TGCTCCAGCAGCTTGGAACTAGGGGGCAACTATGGCTACACCTTC
CSSSLELGGNYGYTF
>.|TRBJ1-2|TRBV6-5|.
TGTGCCAGCGGAGTTAACTATGGCTACCCCTTC
CASGVNYGYPF
>once|TRBJ2-2|TRBV2|TRBD1
TGTGCCAGCAGTGGGAGCAGGGGGCAGGCCGGGGAGCTGTTTTTT
CASSGSRGQAGELFF
>few|TRBJ2-6|TRBV5-5|TRBD1
TGTGCCAGCAGCTCTAGAAGGGACAGCTACTCTGGGGCCAACGTCCTGACTTTC
CASSSRRDSYSGANVLTF
>.|TRBJ2-2|TRBV15|.
TGTGCCACCAGCAGCACAGGGACCGGGGAGCTGTTTTTT
CATSSTGTGELFF
>.|TRBJ1-2|TRBV28|TRBD1
TGTGCCAGCAGTACAGGGGGCAGGGATGGCTACACCTTC
CASSTGGRDGYTF
>.|TRBJ1-2|TRBV19|.
TGTGCCAGTAGTATAGATTCCGCGGCTAACTATGGCTACACCTTC
CASSIDSAANYGYTF
>.|TRBJ2-5|TRBV7-8|.
TGTGCCAGCAGCGCGGACAGACAAGAGACCCAGTACTTC
CASSADRQETQYF
>.|TRBJ1-2|TRBV6-5|TRBD1
TGTGCCAGCAGTCCATCAGGGGGGCTAAACTATGGCTACACCTTC
CASSPSGGLNYGYTF
>.|TRBJ1-2|TRBV9|.
TGTGCCAGCAGCGTAGGAGGGTCTGGCTACACCTTC
CASSVGGSGYTF
>.|TRBJ2-1|TRBV2|.
TGTGCCAGCTCCCGACAGGGAGGTAATGAGCAGTTCTTC
CASSRQGGNEQFF
>.|TRBJ1-3|TRBV7-2|.
TGTGCCAGCAGCTTAAGCAGGGGCTCTGGAAACACCATATATTTT
CASSLSRGSGNTIYF
>.|TRBJ2-1|TRBV7-9|.
TGTGCCAGCAGCCCGCTCCGGGGGGCCAGCTCCTACAATGAGCAGTTCTTC
CASSPLRGASSYNEQFF